This T cell receptor beta chain was found in a study of T cell responses to AZD1222 COVID-19 vaccine. Points on this clone: The antigen is unknown.

Study-wide points: Only five or six individuals given AZD1222 were seropositive at baseline. When two AZD1222 doses had been given, Spike-specific TCR breadth and depth rose. Repertoires in all cases were sampled only once the peak T cell response had passed.

Second-dose intervals of approximately 4 or approximately 12 weeks were pooled. Some clones are missing from TCRdb's copy, which holds only in-frame ones; the method was immunoSEQ multiplex PCR. Of about 77,000 clones listed, under 95% are singletons. This clonotype was sampled from an adult who received the AZD1222 COVID-19 vaccine. The sequencing used peripheral blood, collected 28 days after the second AZD1222 dose.

The CDR3 nucleotides read TGTGCCGTGTCAGGAGGGGGCGGAAACACCATATATTTT. Amino acid sequence: CAVSGGGGNTIYF. The J gene is TRBJ1-3, the V gene TRBV10-3, with 7 nucleotides matching TRBD1. Germline-derived CDR1 and CDR2 are ENHRY and SYGVKD. CDR3 length: 13 residues. Trimming removed 11 bases from V and 4 bases from J; junction bases left unmatched: 8.